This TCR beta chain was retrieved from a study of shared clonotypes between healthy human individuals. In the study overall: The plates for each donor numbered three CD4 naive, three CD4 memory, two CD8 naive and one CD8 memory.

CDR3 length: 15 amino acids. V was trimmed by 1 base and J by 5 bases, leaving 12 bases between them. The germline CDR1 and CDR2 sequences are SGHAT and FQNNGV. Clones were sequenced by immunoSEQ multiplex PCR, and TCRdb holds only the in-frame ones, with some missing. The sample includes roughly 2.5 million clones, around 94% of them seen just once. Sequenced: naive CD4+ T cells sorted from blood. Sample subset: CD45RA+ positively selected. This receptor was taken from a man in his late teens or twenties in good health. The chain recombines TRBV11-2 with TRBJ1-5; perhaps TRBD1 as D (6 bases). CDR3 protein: CASSLGRAGDQPQHF. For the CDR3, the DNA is TGTGCCAGCAGCTTAGGACGGGCAGGGGATCAGCCCCAGCATTTT.